The rows below give T cell receptor beta chains drawn from one sample of a study of T cell responses to AZD1222 COVID-19 vaccine. Generated by immunoSEQ multiplex PCR, the TCRdb table keeps only in-frame clones and is missing some. In the table there are around 160,000 clones, about 81% of which are singletons. The specimen comprised peripheral blood, sampled on day 0 of MenACWY control vaccination. These receptors were obtained from an adult in good health. Each CDR3 is given with its conserved first and last residue. Each record gives: J gene, clone size, V gene, D gene, CDR3 DNA, CDR3 protein. D genes are given only for firm matches. Clone size is stated in some rows and not others, as once, few, many or a class when expanded.

TRBJ2-2 once TRBV24-1 NA TGTGCCACCAGTAGGTCATTTCGAAACACCGGGGAGCTGTTTTTT CATSRSFRNTGELFF
TRBJ1-2 NA TRBV9 TRBD1 TGTGCCAGCAGCGCTACAGGGGAAACGAAGGGCTACACCTTC CASSATGETKGYTF
TRBJ1-6 NA TRBV10-3 NA TGTGCCATCAGGGGTGCCTCGGGCAATTCACCCCTCCACTTT CAIRGASGNSPLHF
TRBJ1-2 NA TRBV5-5 NA TGTGCCAGCAGTTTAACAGGGAATATACCTCTCTACACCTTC CASSLTGNIPLYTF
TRBJ2-3 NA TRBV15 NA TGTGCCACCAGCAGAGGGTCTAGCACAGATACGCAGTATTTT CATSRGSSTDTQYF
TRBJ2-3 NA TRBV6-6 TRBD1 TGTGCCAGCAGTTACGGGACAGGGCCCACAGATACGCAGTATTTT CASSYGTGPTDTQYF
TRBJ1-2 NA TRBV25-1 NA TGTGCCAGCAGTGATAAGGGGGGCTACACCTTC CASSDKGGYTF
TRBJ2-1 NA TRBV27 TRBD2 TGTGCCAGCAGTTTAGCGGGGGGGCTTGCCGCTGAGCAGTTCTTC CASSLAGGLAAEQFF
TRBJ1-2 NA TRBV19 NA TGTGCCAGTAATGGGGACTATGGCTACACCTTC CASNGDYGYTF
TRBJ2-3 NA TRBV6-6 NA TGTGCCAGCAGTTCTCGGGATACGCAGTATTTT CASSSRDTQYF
TRBJ1-2 NA TRBV6-1 NA TGTGCCAGCAGTGAAGGGGGGGGCGGATGGAGCTATGGCTACACCTTC CASSEGGGGWSYGYTF
TRBJ2-2 NA TRBV5-4 TRBD1 TGTGCCAGCAGCACAACTCGACAGGGTACCGGGGAGCTGTTTTTT CASSTTRQGTGELFF
TRBJ2-1 NA TRBV6-1 TRBD2 TGTGCCAGCAGTGATTTAGCGGGGGGGAAAAAATTCTTC CASSDLAGGKKFF
TRBJ2-1 once TRBV28 TRBD2 TGTGCCAGCAGTTTGGGAGCGGGGGGCCTTAATGAGCAGTTCTTC CASSLGAGGLNEQFF
TRBJ2-5 NA TRBV2 TRBD2 TGTGCCAGCAGGACCTTTAGCGGGGGGGCGGAGACCCAGTACTTC CASRTFSGGAETQYF
TRBJ1-4 NA TRBV3-1/TRBV3-2 NA TGTGCCAGCAGCCGTGTTGGGGGTGGTGAAAAACTGTTTTTT CASSRVGGGEKLFF
TRBJ2-2 once TRBV6-4 TRBD1 TGTGCCAGCAGTGCCGGGACAGGGGGCACCGGGGAGCTGTTTTTT CASSAGTGGTGELFF
TRBJ1-6 NA TRBV27 NA TGTGCCAGCAGTCCAGGCGGACCCCTGAGGGAACCCCTCCACTTT CASSPGGPLREPLHF
TRBJ1-4 NA TRBV28 TRBD1 TGTGCCAGCAGACAGACTCCAGGGGGACGAGAAAAACTGTTTTTT CASRQTPGGREKLFF
TRBJ1-4 NA TRBV19 NA TGTGCCAGTAGTATCCCCGGAACTAATGAAAAACTGTTTTTT CASSIPGTNEKLFF
TRBJ1-2 NA TRBV2 NA TGTGCCAGCAGTGAAGCGGCAGGGTATGGCTACACCTTC CASSEAAGYGYTF
TRBJ1-4 NA TRBV10-3 NA TGTGCCATCAAGGGGGGGATGGATGAAAAACTGTTTTTT CAIKGGMDEKLFF
TRBJ2-3 NA TRBV29-1 TRBD2 TGCAGCGTTGGACGCCGGAGCGGGGCTAGCACAGATACGCAGTATTTT CSVGRRSGASTDTQYF
TRBJ1-6 NA TRBV2 NA TGTGCCAGCAGACAGAGGGACAATTCACCCCTCCACTTT CASRQRDNSPLHF
TRBJ2-3 NA TRBV11-3 NA TGTGCCAGCAGCCCTCGGGGTTTAGATACGCAGTATTTT CASSPRGLDTQYF
TRBJ1-4 NA TRBV15 TRBD1 TGTGCCACCAGCAGTTCCCCGACAGGGGAGCTTGAAAAACTGTTTTTT CATSSSPTGELEKLFF
TRBJ1-2 NA TRBV6-4 NA TGTGCCAGCAGTGACGGGGTCTATGGCTACACCTTC CASSDGVYGYTF
TRBJ2-5 NA TRBV5-1 NA TGCGCCAGCAGCCCCGGGGACTACCAAGAGACCCAGTACTTC CASSPGDYQETQYF
TRBJ1-5 once TRBV15 TRBD1 TGTGCCACCAGCATAGGACAGGAGAGCAATCAGCCCCAGCATTTT CATSIGQESNQPQHF
TRBJ1-2 NA TRBV9 NA TGTGCCAGCAGCGTAGCTCCGGGCAACTATGGCTACACCTTC CASSVAPGNYGYTF
TRBJ2-1 once TRBV5-1 NA TGCGCCAGCAGCTTCTTAACAGCCTACAATGAGCAGTTCTTC CASSFLTAYNEQFF
TRBJ1-5 NA TRBV5-4 NA TGTGCCAGCAGCTTGGTTGGTAGCAATCAGCCCCAGCATTTT CASSLVGSNQPQHF
TRBJ1-2 NA TRBV19 NA TGTGCCAGTAGTCCACGGGACAAAGGCTACACCTTC CASSPRDKGYTF
TRBJ1-6 NA TRBV2 NA TGTGCCAGCTGCCCCCAAGGGGGAGTGAATTCACCCCTCCACTTT CASCPQGGVNSPLHF
TRBJ2-5 NA TRBV28 NA TGTGCCAGCAGCCAAACCGGACGGACCCAAGAGACCCAGTACTTC CASSQTGRTQETQYF
TRBJ2-7 NA TRBV5-1 NA TGCGCCAGCAGCGCAGAGTACGAGCAGTACTTC CASSAEYEQYF
TRBJ2-1 few TRBV6-2/TRBV6-3 NA TGTGCCAGCAGTCCACCCGGGGGCGCATACAATGAGCAGTTCTTC CASSPPGGAYNEQFF
TRBJ2-5 NA TRBV6-5 NA TGTGCCAGCAGTCCGCGTGTCATGGGAGAGACCCAGTACTTC CASSPRVMGETQYF
TRBJ1-1 NA TRBV6-6 NA TGTGCCAGCAGTGGACGACGGGTCCCTGAAGCTTTCTTT CASSGRRVPEAFF
TRBJ1-1 few TRBV3-1/TRBV3-2 NA TGTGCCACCTCGAGGGGCACTGAAGCTTTCTTT CATSRGTEAFF
TRBJ1-1 NA TRBV6-5 NA TGTGCCAGCAGTTACAGGAGGGGAAGCACTGAAGCTTTCTTT CASSYRRGSTEAFF
TRBJ1-2 NA TRBV11-3 NA TGTGCCAGCAGCTTCATCCACAGGCGAGTCTATGGCTACACCTTC CASSFIHRRVYGYTF
TRBJ2-1 NA TRBV11-3 NA TGTGCCAGCAGCTTAGCAGGACGCGCCGGGTACAATGAGCAGTTCTTC CASSLAGRAGYNEQFF
TRBJ1-3 once TRBV28 NA TGTGCCAGCAGTTTCCAACCGATTGGAAACACCATATATTTT CASSFQPIGNTIYF